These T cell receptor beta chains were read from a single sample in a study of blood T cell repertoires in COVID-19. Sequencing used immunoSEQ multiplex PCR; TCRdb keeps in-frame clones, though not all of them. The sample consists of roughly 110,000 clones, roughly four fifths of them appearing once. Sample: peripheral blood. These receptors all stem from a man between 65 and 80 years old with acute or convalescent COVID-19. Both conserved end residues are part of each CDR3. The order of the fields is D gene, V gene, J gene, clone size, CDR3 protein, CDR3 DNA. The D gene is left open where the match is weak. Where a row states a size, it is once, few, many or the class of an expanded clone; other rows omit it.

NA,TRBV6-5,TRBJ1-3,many,CASSYKPYSGNTIYF,TGTGCCAGCAGTTACAAGCCATACTCTGGAAACACCATATATTTT
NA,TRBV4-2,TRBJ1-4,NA,CASSQFTGLDEKLFF,TGTGCCAGCAGCCAGTTCACAGGGTTGGATGAAAAACTGTTTTTT
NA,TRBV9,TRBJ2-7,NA,CASSVVPGTYEQYF,TGTGCCAGCAGCGTAGTACCGGGTACCTACGAGCAGTACTTC
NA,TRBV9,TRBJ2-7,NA,CASSVVGATYEQYF,TGTGCCAGCAGCGTAGTAGGGGCGACCTACGAGCAGTACTTC
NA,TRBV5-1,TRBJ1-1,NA,CASSLLGVVGTEAFF,TGCGCCAGCAGCTTGCTAGGGGTGGTAGGCACTGAAGCTTTCTTT
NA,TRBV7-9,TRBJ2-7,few,CASSLGAGYEQYF,TGTGCCAGCAGCTTAGGGGCAGGCTACGAGCAGTACTTC
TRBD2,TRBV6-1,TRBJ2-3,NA,CASSDIGLAGTDTQYF,TGTGCCAGCAGTGATATCGGACTAGCGGGTACAGATACGCAGTATTTT
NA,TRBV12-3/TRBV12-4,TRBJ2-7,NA,CASSSTRVGEQYF,TGTGCCAGCAGTTCGACTAGAGTTGGCGAGCAGTACTTC
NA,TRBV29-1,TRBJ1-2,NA,CSVDSGYTF,TGCAGCGTTGATAGTGGCTACACCTTC
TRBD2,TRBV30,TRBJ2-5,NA,CAWSSGSLMETQYF,TGTGCCTGGAGCAGCGGGAGTTTAATGGAGACCCAGTACTTC
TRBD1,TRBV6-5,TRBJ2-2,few,CASRQGALGVWELFF,TGTGCCAGCAGACAGGGGGCGCTTGGCGTATGGGAGCTGTTTTTT
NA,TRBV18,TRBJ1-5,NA,CASSPREGRGNQPQHF,TGTGCCAGCTCACCACGGGAAGGGAGGGGCAATCAGCCCCAGCATTTT
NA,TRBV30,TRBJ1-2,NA,CARGGALPYGYTF,TGTGCCAGAGGGGGGGCCTTACCCTATGGCTACACCTTC
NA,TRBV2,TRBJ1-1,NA,CASSPTGVAFF,TGTGCCAGCAGTCCGACCGGGGTAGCTTTCTTT
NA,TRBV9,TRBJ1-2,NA,CASSVVGVHGYTF,TGTGCCAGCAGCGTAGTAGGGGTCCATGGCTACACCTTC
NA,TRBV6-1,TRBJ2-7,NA,CASTHGGISYEQYF,TGTGCCAGCACGCACGGGGGTATTTCCTACGAGCAGTACTTC
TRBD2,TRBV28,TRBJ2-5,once,CASRGGSWETQYF,TGTGCCAGCAGGGGCGGGAGTTGGGAGACCCAGTACTTC
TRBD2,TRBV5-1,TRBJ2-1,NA,CASSPSRLAANNEQFF,TGCGCCAGCAGCCCCTCAAGGCTAGCGGCTAACAATGAGCAGTTCTTC
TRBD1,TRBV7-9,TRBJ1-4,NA,CASSVQGQLRTNEKLFF,TGTGCCAGCAGCGTACAGGGACAGTTAAGAACTAATGAAAAACTGTTTTTT
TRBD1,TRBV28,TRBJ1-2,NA,CASDNWGTDYGYTF,TGTGCCAGCGACAACTGGGGGACAGATTATGGCTACACCTTC
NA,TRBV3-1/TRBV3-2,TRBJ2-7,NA,CASSQVSYEQYF,TGTGCCAGCAGCCAAGTATCCTACGAGCAGTACTTC
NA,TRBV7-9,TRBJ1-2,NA,CASSLSEGFMGYTF,TGTGCCAGCAGCTTGAGTGAGGGATTCATGGGCTACACCTTC
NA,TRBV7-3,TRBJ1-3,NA,CASSLAADSGNTIYF,TGTGCCAGCAGCTTAGCGGCGGACTCTGGAAACACCATATATTTT
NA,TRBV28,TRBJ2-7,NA,CASSLPSGGNYEQYF,TGTGCCAGCAGTTTACCCTCAGGGGGGAACTACGAGCAGTACTTC
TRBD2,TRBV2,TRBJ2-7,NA,CASSRTSGRGEQYF,TGTGCCAGCAGTCGGACTAGCGGGAGAGGCGAGCAGTACTTC
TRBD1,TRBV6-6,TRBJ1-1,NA,CASKGQGETEAFF,TGTGCCAGCAAGGGACAGGGAGAAACTGAAGCTTTCTTT
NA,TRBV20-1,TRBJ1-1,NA,CSARFRGVAFF,TGCAGTGCCAGGTTTCGGGGGGTAGCTTTCTTT
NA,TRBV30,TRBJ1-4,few,CAWSAGVREKLFF,TGTGCCTGGAGTGCCGGGGTTCGCGAAAAACTGTTTTTT
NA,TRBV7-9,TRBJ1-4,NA,CASSQPWTATGEKLFF,TGTGCCAGCAGCCAACCGTGGACAGCGACGGGTGAAAAACTGTTTTTT
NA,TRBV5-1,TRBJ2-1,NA,CASSLAEGSYNEQFF,TGCGCCAGCAGCTTGGCCGAGGGATCCTACAATGAGCAGTTCTTC
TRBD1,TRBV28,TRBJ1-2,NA,CASSLSRGQGGYTF,TGTGCCAGCAGTTTGTCCAGGGGGCAGGGTGGCTACACCTTC
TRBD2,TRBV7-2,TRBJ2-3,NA,CASSLSASGKDTQYF,TGTGCCAGCAGCTTATCGGCTAGCGGGAAGGATACGCAGTATTTT